The 13 T cell receptor beta chains below were found in one sample sequenced in a study of technical replicates of blood from a few donors. Sequencing was performed with immunoSEQ multiplex PCR; in TCRdb, only in-frame clones are kept and a portion is missing. The repertoire holds around 61,000 clones, with approximately 97% as singletons. The specimen was T cells isolated from PBMCs. The receptor source for this set is a human donor in good health.

This rearrangement joins TRBV11-2 to TRBJ2-3; D is uncertain. V lost 5 bases and J 5 bases, leaving 11 bases between the germline ends. The CDR3 length is 13 residues. Per germline, CDR1 SGHAT and CDR2 FQNNGV. The chain's CDR3 is CASSPWAGDTQYF. CDR3 coding DNA: TGTGCCAGCAGCCCGTGGGCAGGAGATACGCAGTATTTT.

The rearrangement uses TRBV2 and TRBJ1-5; 9 bases map to TRBD1. Germline lookup yields CDR1 SNHLY and CDR2 FYNNEI. This CDR3 contains 15 residues. Trimming at V came to 6 bases and at J to 2 bases, leaving 5 bases not matched to a gene. The CDR3 DNA sequence: TGTGCCAGCAGCGATGACAGGGGGGGCAATCAGCCCCAGCATTTT. It encodes CASSDDRGGNQPQHF.

The chain couples TRBV28 to TRBJ2-1; D gene uncertain. Germline CDR1 and CDR2: MDHEN and SYDVKM. The CDR3 spans 14 residues. V lost 3 bases to trimming and J lost 5 bases, with 11 bases between them. The CDR3: CASSFLRFHNEQFF. For the CDR3, the DNA is TGTGCCAGCAGTTTTTTGAGGTTCCACAATGAGCAGTTCTTC.

The rearrangement uses TRBV7-9 and TRBJ2-1; 11 positions agree with TRBD2. The CDR3 has 17 residues. J lost 7 bases, V lost 1 base, and 9 bases had no gene match. Germline V CDR1 and CDR2: SEHNR, FQNEAQ (reference sequence). The CDR3 DNA is TGTGCCAGCAGCTTAGTAGCGGGAGGGCCAAGAGGGAATGAGCAGTTCTTC. It encodes CASSLVAGGPRGNEQFF.

This chain joins TRBV9 and TRBJ1-1; the D gene is possibly TRBD1 (5 bases). V lost 4 bases to trimming and J lost 2 bases, with 15 bases between them. CDR1 and CDR2 (germline): SGDLS, YYNGEE. The CDR3 contains 15 residues. The CDR3, as DNA: TGTGCCAGCAGCTTAACAGGTCTGGGAAACACTGAAGCTTTCTTT. Protein product: CASSLTGLGNTEAFF.

The genes are TRBV6-1 and TRBJ2-7, with TRBD2 matching 11 bases. J was trimmed by 3 bases and V by 2 bases; bases with no gene match: 9. CDR3 length equals 17 residues. Germline-derived CDR1 and CDR2 are MNHNS and SASEGT. CDR3 sequence reads: CASSEPLAGDFLYEQYF. In nucleotides, the CDR3 is TGTGCCAGCAGTGAACCACTAGCGGGAGACTTTCTCTACGAGCAGTACTTC.

The rearrangement uses TRBV29-1 and TRBJ1-2; D may be TRBD1 (5 bases). The V gene lost 1 base and the J gene lost 7 bases, with 13 bases spanning the gap. There are 13 residues in the CDR3. CDR1 is SQVTM and CDR2 is ANQGSEA in the germline V gene. The CDR3 protein is CSVEVGPEAGYTF. CDR3 bases: TGCAGCGTTGAAGTGGGGCCCGAGGCTGGCTACACCTTC.

V gene TRBV7-9 combines with J gene TRBJ1-4, with D maybe TRBD1 (5 bases). Germline V lookup: CDR1 SEHNR, CDR2 FQNEAQ (reference sequence). V shed 1 base and J shed 5 bases, with 8 bases lying between them. CDR3 length: 14 residues. The DNA for the CDR3 is TGTGCCAGCAGCTTAGGACAGAACAATGAAAAACTGTTTTTT. This gives the protein CASSLGQNNEKLFF.

The chain links TRBV6-1 to TRBJ1-1, with TRBD1 matching 8 bases. V gave up 11 bases and J gave up 4 bases; unmatched junction bases: 9. From germline, CDR1 is MNHNS and CDR2 SASEGT. The CDR3 is made up of 13 amino acids. The CDR3 coding sequence is TGTGCCTATGAGACAGGGGAGTCCACTGAAGCTTTCTTT. Translation: CAYETGESTEAFF.

The chain recombines TRBV6-5 with TRBJ1-5; 7 bases match TRBD1. The CDR3 runs 14 residues. The germline V gene encodes CDR1 MNHEY and CDR2 SVGAGI. V trimming: 3 bases; J trimming: 4 bases; junction bases outside the gene matches: 3. The CDR3 DNA is TGTGCCAGCAGTTATCTACAGGGGAATCAGCCCCAGCATTTT. It codes for CASSYLQGNQPQHF.

J is TRBJ1-1 and V is TRBV11-2; D is possibly TRBD1 (5 bases). This CDR3 is 14 amino acids long. Germline loops: CDR1 SGHAT, CDR2 FQNNGV. Trimming stripped 5 bases from V and 2 bases from J, with 12 bases between. The DNA for the CDR3 is TGTGCCAGCAGCCCTAGGCAGGGTAACACTGAAGCTTTCTTT. Amino acid sequence: CASSPRQGNTEAFF.

The rearrangement joins TRBV2 to TRBJ1-6, with D hard to call. Per the germline V gene, CDR1 is SNHLY and CDR2 is FYNNEI. This CDR3 comprises 14 residues. Trimming removed 6 bases at V and 11 bases at J, with 17 bases between. CDR3 in DNA: TGTGCCAGCAGCCCGGGATCCGGTTATGCACCCCTCCACTTT. This sequence encodes CASSPGSGYAPLHF.

V gene TRBV7-9 combines with J gene TRBJ2-7, with 8 bases fitting TRBD1. Germline V gene lookup returns CDR1 SEHNR and CDR2 FQNEAQ (reference sequence). This CDR3 has 15 residues. V lost 1 base and J lost 5; bases outside the gene matches: 7. CDR3 bases: TGTGCCAGCAGCTTAGGTTGGCAGGGGGCCGACGAGCAGTACTTC. It specifies CASSLGWQGADEQYF.